A single sample is the source of the 20 T cell receptor beta chains below, sequenced in a study of T cell responses to AZD1222 COVID-19 vaccine. Sequencing was performed with immunoSEQ multiplex PCR; in TCRdb, only in-frame clones are kept and a portion is missing. The data hold some 130,000 clones, with roughly 86% observed a single time. The starting material was peripheral blood, obtained 28 days after the second AZD1222 dose. The receptor source for this set is an adult who received the AZD1222 COVID-19 vaccine.

The chain links TRBV3-1 (or the pseudogene TRBV3-2) to TRBJ2-2; maybe TRBD2 (6 bases). CDR1 is LGHDT, CDR2 YNNKEL, per germline (reference sequence). The CDR3 loop spans 15 amino acids. V lost 3 bases to trimming and J lost 7 bases, with 15 bases between them. The CDR3 spells CASSQTPGANGELFF. The DNA for the CDR3 is TGTGCCAGCAGCCAGACGCCGGGAGCTAACGGGGAGCTGTTTTTT.

The chain links TRBV18 to TRBJ1-1; D is undetermined. The CDR3 is 14 amino acids. The V and J ends lost 3 bases and 1 base respectively, with 9 bases between them. Germline CDR1 is KGHSH and CDR2 is LQKENI. The chain's CDR3 is CASSPGVKNTEAFF. CDR3 DNA: TGTGCCAGCTCACCCGGGGTTAAGAACACTGAAGCTTTCTTT.

This rearrangement joins TRBV14 to TRBJ2-7; D uncertain. CDR1 is SGHDN and CDR2 is FVKESK in the germline V gene. This CDR3 has 11 residues. Trimming took off 3 bases at V and 4 bases at J, with 4 bases between the two ends. DNA for the CDR3: TGTGCCAGCAGCCAGCGGTACGAGCAGTACTTC. It translates to CASSQRYEQYF.

The CDR3 nucleotides are TGTGCCAGCAGCCGCTCTACTTATAGCAATCAGCCCCAGCATTTT. This translates into CASSRSTYSNQPQHF. This rearrangement joins TRBV7-8 to TRBJ1-5; D not certain. The CDR3 consists of 15 residues. The germline V and J ends were trimmed by 5 bases and 0 bases, with 11 bases remaining between them. Germline V gene lookup returns CDR1 SGHVS and CDR2 FQNEAQ. Combining the CDR3 with reference TRBV7-8 and TRBJ1-5 gives the whole variable domain GAGVSQSPRYKVAKRGQDVALRCDPISGHVSLFWYQQALGQGPEFLTYFQNEAQLDKSGLPSDRFFAERPEGSVSTLKIQRTQQEDSAVYLCASSRSTYSNQPQHFGDGTRLSIL.

Details on this clone: The sample carries other DNA sequences with the same CDR3. The gene calls are TRBV7-2 and TRBJ2-7, with 9 bases fitting TRBD1. J gave up 1 base and V 5 bases, and 3 bases lay outside the gene matches. The V gene's germline CDR1 is SGHTA and CDR2 FQGNSA. The CDR3 loop spans 14 amino acids. The CDR3 is CASSIGTGSYEQYF. CDR3 coding DNA: TGTGCCAGCAGCATCGGGACAGGGTCCTACGAGCAGTACTTC.

This chain links TRBV5-1 with TRBJ1-4; D is undetermined. Deletions cut 0 bases from V and 5 bases from J, with 11 bases between. Germline CDR1 reads SGHRS; CDR2 reads YFSETQ. This CDR3 is built from 15 residues. The CDR3 spells CASSLGLRENEKLFF. CDR3 nucleotides: TGCGCCAGCAGCTTGGGTCTTCGGGAGAATGAAAAACTGTTTTTT.

The rearrangement links TRBV21-1 to TRBJ2-7; TRBD1 reflects the table's D call only, with no check against the DNA. TRBV21-1 is a pseudogene locus. This CDR3 contains 15 residues. The CDR3 loop reads CASSSPGTEPYEQYF. CDR3 nucleotides: TGTGCCAGCAGCAGTCCCGGGACAGAACCTTACGAGCAGTACTTC.

The chain recombines TRBV14 with TRBJ1-4, with TRBD1 matching over 9 bases. CDR3 length: 19 residues. Germline V gives CDR1 SGHDN, CDR2 FVKESK. Trimming took 0 bases from V and 0 from J; bases not matched to a gene: 8. The CDR3: CASSQDTWGQGATNEKLFF. The CDR3 coding sequence is TGTGCCAGCAGCCAAGATACGTGGGGACAGGGCGCAACTAATGAAAAACTGTTTTTT.

This rearrangement joins TRBV7-9 to TRBJ1-5; D unclear. Germline loops: CDR1 SEHNR, CDR2 FQNEAQ (reference sequence). V shed 1 base and J shed 2 bases, with 9 bases lying between them. CDR3 size: 15 residues. CDR3 loop: CASSLGSGGNQPQHF. The DNA of the CDR3 is TGTGCCAGCAGCTTAGGATCTGGGGGCAATCAGCCCCAGCATTTT.

The rearrangement links TRBV28 to TRBJ1-3, with D perhaps matching TRBD1 (5 bases). Looked up from germline, CDR1 is MDHEN and CDR2 is SYDVKM. V lost 2 bases and J lost 0, with 5 bases in between. The CDR3 sequence is 14 residues long. Here the CDR3 DNA reads TGTGCCAGCAGTTTAGGGGGCTCTGGAAACACCATATATTTT. Amino acids: CASSLGGSGNTIYF.

V usage is TRBV6-5 and J usage is TRBJ2-4; D is ambiguous. This CDR3 has 14 amino acids. Trimming cost V 7 bases and J 0 bases, with 10 bases left between them. The germline V gene encodes CDR1 MNHEY and CDR2 SVGAGI. The CDR3 loop reads CASNTVLAKNIQYF. CDR3 in DNA: TGTGCCAGCAATACAGTCCTAGCCAAAAACATTCAGTACTTC.

The chain recombines TRBV30 with TRBJ2-3; D unresolved. Trimming took 0 bases from V and 9 from J, leaving 7 bases between them. CDR1 and CDR2 from the germline V gene are GTSNPN and SVGIG (reference sequence). The CDR3 contains 11 residues. CDR3 DNA: TGTGCCTGGAGTGTACTAAGAACGCAGTATTTT. As protein: CAWSVLRTQYF.

This sequence joins TRBV11-2 and TRBJ2-2; 8 positions agree with TRBD2. V shed 4 bases, J shed 4 bases, and the junction held 17 bases outside the gene matches. The CDR3 spans 19 residues. Germline V gene lookup returns CDR1 SGHAT and CDR2 FQNNGV. The CDR3 sequence: CASSSVVAGYLFGTGELFF. In DNA, the CDR3 is TGTGCCAGCAGCTCGGTGGTAGCGGGGTACCTTTTTGGCACCGGGGAGCTGTTTTTT.

This chain connects TRBV18 to TRBJ2-7; 10 positions agree with TRBD1. Germline V gene data show CDR1 as KGHSH and CDR2 as LQKENI. CDR3 size: 14 residues. Trimming removed 3 bases from V and 3 bases from J; junction bases left unmatched: 2. CDR3 residues: CASSPGQGDYEQYF. CDR3 DNA: TGTGCCAGCTCACCCGGACAGGGGGACTACGAGCAGTACTTC.

The chain is built from TRBV29-1 and TRBJ1-6; TRBD1 matches at 9 bases. V dropped 6 bases and J dropped 8; count of bases not matched to a gene: 11. Germline CDR1 and CDR2: SQVTM and ANQGSEA. The CDR3 length is 15 residues. CDR3 in amino acids: CSVLITGGQDSPLHF. Here the CDR3 DNA reads TGCAGCGTATTAATAACAGGGGGCCAGGATTCACCCCTCCACTTT.

The rearrangement links TRBV19 to TRBJ2-7, with 11 nucleotides matching TRBD1. The length of the CDR3 is 13 residues. V gave up 8 bases and J gave up 6 bases; unmatched junction bases: 6. CDR1 and CDR2 from the germline V gene are LNHDA and SQIVND (reference sequence). The CDR3: CASGTGGFGEQYF. CDR3 coding DNA: TGTGCCAGTGGGACAGGGGGTTTTGGCGAGCAGTACTTC.

The rearrangement uses TRBV20-1 and TRBJ2-7; TRBD1 matches at 9 bases. The CDR3 extends over 11 amino acids. The V and J ends lost 6 bases and 6 bases, in that order; junction bases with no gene match: 3. Germline V lookup: CDR1 DFQATT, CDR2 SNEGSKA (reference sequence). CDR3 nucleotide sequence: TGCAGTGCACAGACAGGGGGCGAGCAGTACTTC. Translating it yields CSAQTGGEQYF.

The chain carries TRBV18 and TRBJ1-1, with D tentatively TRBD1 (6 bases). The germline gives CDR1 KGHSH, CDR2 LQKENI. The CDR3 length is 16 residues. V was clipped by 3 bases and J by 5 bases, with 19 bases between them. CDR3: CASSPESGGRGTEAFF. The CDR3, as DNA: TGTGCCAGCTCACCGGAGTCGGGGGGCCGAGGGACTGAAGCTTTCTTT.

This chain joins TRBV5-1 and TRBJ1-6, with 8 bases identical to TRBD1. Germline assignment: CDR1 SGHRS and CDR2 YFSETQ. The CDR3 is 15 amino acids. V shed 0 bases and J 7 bases; nucleotides not matched to a gene: 3. The CDR3 loop reads CASSLARGPNSPLHF. CDR3 bases: TGCGCCAGCAGCTTGGCCAGGGGGCCGAATTCACCCCTCCACTTT. Looking up the rest from reference TRBV5-1 and TRBJ1-6 gives the full variable domain: KAGVTQTPRYLIKTRGQQVTLSCSPISGHRSVSWYQQTPGQGLQFLFEYFSETQRNKGNFPGRFSGRQFSNSRSEMNVSTLELGDSALYLCASSLARGPNSPLHFGNGTRLTVT.

The chain couples TRBV29-1 to TRBJ1-1, with a tentative D call TRBD1 (5 bases). This CDR3 region has 12 residues. V shed 5 bases and J shed 5 bases, with 12 bases lying between them. CDR1 and CDR2 (germline): SQVTM, ANQGSEA. The CDR3 coding sequence is TGCAGCGTTTCGAAGGGGCCAACTGAAGCTTTCTTT. Translating gives CSVSKGPTEAFF.